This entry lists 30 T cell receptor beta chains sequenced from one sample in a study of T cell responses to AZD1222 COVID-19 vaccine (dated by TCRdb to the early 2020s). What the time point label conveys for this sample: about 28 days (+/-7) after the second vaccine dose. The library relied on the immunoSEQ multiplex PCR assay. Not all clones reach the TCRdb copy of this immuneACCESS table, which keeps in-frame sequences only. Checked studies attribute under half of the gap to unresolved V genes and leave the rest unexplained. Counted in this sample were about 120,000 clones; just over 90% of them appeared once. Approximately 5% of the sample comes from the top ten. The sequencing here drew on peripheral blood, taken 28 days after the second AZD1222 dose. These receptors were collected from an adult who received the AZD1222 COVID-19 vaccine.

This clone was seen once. The CDR3 loop reads CASSHGMNTEAFF. In nucleotides, the CDR3 is TGTGCCAGCAGCCACGGGATGAACACTGAAGCTTTCTTT. J is TRBJ1-1 and V is TRBV14; D is unclear. The CDR3 runs 13 residues. V was cut by 3 bases and J by 0 bases, with 5 bases left in between. Looked up from germline, CDR1 is SGHDN and CDR2 is FVKESK.

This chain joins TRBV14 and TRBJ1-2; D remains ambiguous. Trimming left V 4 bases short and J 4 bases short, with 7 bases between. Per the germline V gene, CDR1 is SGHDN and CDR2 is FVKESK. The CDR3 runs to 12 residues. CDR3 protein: CASSRQFYGYTF. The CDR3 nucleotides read TGTGCCAGCAGCCGACAATTCTATGGCTACACCTTC.

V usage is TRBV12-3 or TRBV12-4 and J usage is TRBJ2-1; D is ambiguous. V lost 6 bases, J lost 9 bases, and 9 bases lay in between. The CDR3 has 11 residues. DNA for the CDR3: TGTGCCAGCAGCCGTAGGTTTGAGCAGTTCTTC. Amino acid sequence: CASSRRFEQFF.

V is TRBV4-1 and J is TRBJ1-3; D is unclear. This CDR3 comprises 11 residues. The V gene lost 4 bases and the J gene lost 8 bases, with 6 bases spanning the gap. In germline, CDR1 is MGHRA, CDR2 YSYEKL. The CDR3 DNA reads TGCGCCAGCAGCCGGCGTGACACCATATATTTT. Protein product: CASSRRDTIYF.

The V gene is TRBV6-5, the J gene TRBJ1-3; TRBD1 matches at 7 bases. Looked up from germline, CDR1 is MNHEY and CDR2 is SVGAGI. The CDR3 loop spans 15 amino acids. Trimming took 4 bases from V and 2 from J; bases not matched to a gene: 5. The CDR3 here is CASSLVGGPGNTIYF. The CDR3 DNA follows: TGTGCCAGCAGTTTGGTAGGGGGCCCTGGAAACACCATATATTTT.

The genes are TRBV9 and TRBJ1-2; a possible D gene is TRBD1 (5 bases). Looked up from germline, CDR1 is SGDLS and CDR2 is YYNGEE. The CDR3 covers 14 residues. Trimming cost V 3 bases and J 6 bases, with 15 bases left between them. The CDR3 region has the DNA TGTGCCAGCAGCGCCCAATGGACATTGGATGGCTACACCTTC. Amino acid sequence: CASSAQWTLDGYTF.

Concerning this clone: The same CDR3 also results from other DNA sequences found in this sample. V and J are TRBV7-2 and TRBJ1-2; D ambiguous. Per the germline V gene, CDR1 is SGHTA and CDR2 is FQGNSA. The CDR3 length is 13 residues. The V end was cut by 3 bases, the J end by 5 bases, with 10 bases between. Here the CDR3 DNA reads TGTGCCAGCAGCTTTGGTCAGGATTATGGCTACACCTTC. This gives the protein CASSFGQDYGYTF.

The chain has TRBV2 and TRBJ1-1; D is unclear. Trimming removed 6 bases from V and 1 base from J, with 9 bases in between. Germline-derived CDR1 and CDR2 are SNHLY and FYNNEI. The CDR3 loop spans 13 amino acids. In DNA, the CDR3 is TGTGCCAGCAGGGATAGACCGAACACTGAAGCTTTCTTT. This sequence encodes CASRDRPNTEAFF.

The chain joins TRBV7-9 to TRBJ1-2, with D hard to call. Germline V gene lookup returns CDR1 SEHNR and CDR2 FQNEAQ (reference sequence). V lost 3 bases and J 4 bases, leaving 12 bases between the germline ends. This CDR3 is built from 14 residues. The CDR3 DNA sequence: TGTGCCAGCAGCTTGACCGGGCTCGGCTATGGCTACACCTTC. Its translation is CASSLTGLGYGYTF.

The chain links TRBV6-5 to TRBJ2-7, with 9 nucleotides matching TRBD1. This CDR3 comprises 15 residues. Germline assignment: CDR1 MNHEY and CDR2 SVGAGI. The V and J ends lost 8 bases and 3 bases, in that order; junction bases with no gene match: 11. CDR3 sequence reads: CASHSLRQGDYEQYF. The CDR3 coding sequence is TGTGCCAGCCATTCCTTACGACAGGGGGACTACGAGCAGTACTTC.

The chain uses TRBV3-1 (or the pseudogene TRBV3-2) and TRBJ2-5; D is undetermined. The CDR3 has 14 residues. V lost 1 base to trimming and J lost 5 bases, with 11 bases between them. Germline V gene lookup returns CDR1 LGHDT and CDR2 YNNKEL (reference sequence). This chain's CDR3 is CASSQAPGSETQYF. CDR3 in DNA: TGTGCCAGCAGCCAAGCCCCCGGGTCGGAGACCCAGTACTTC.

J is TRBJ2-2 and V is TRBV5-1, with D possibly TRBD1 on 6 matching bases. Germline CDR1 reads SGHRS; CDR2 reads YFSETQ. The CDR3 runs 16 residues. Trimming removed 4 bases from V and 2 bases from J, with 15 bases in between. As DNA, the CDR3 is TGCGCCAGCAGCCATGGGGACACCACCAACACCGGGGAGCTGTTTTTT. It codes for CASSHGDTTNTGELFF.

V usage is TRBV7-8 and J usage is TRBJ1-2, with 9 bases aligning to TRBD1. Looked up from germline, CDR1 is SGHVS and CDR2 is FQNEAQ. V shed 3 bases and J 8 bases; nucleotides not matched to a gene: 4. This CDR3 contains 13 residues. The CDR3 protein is CASSFPGTGGYTF. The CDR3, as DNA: TGTGCCAGCAGCTTCCCTGGGACAGGGGGCTACACCTTC.

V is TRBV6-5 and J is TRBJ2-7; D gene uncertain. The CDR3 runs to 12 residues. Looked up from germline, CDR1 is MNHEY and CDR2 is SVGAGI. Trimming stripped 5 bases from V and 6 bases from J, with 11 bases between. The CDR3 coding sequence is TGTGCCAGCAGTCGGCCACTTAGCGAGCAGTACTTC. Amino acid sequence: CASSRPLSEQYF.

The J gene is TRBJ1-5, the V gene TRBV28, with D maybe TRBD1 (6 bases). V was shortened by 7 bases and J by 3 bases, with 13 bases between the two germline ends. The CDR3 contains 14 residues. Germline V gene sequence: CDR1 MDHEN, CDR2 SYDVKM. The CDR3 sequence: CASKEGGDNQPQHF. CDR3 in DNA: TGTGCCAGCAAGGAGGGGGGCGACAATCAGCCCCAGCATTTT.

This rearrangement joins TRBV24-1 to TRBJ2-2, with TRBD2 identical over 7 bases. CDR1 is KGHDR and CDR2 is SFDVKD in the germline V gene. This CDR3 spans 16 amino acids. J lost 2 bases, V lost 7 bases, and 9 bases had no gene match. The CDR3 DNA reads TGTGCCACCAGCACAAGCTCGGGACTAAACACCGGGGAGCTGTTTTTT. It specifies CATSTSSGLNTGELFF.

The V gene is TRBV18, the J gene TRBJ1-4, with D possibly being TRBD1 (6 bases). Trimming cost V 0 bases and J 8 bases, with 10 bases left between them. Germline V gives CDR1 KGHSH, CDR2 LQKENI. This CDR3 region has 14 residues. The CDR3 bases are TGTGCCAGCTCACCACCGGGGGGGCTGGAAAAACTGTTTTTT. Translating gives CASSPPGGLEKLFF.

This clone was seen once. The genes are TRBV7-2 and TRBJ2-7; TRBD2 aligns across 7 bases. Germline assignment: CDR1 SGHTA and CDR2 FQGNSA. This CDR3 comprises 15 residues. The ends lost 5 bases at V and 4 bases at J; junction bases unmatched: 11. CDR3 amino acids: CASSHLAVEIYEQYF. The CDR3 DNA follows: TGTGCCAGCAGCCATCTAGCGGTGGAAATTTACGAGCAGTACTTC.

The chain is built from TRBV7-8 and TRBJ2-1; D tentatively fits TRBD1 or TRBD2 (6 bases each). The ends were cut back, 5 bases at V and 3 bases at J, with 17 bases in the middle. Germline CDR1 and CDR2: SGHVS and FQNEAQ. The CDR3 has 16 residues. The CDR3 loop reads CASSPFGGVFYNEQFF. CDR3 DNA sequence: TGTGCCAGCAGCCCGTTCGGGGGCGTCTTCTACAATGAGCAGTTCTTC.

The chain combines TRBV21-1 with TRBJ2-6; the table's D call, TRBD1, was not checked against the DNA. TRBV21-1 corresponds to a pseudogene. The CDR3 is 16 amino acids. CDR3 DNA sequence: TGTGCCAGCAGCGGGTTACAGGGGCCCTCCGCCAACGTCCTGACTTTC. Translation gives CASSGLQGPSANVLTF.

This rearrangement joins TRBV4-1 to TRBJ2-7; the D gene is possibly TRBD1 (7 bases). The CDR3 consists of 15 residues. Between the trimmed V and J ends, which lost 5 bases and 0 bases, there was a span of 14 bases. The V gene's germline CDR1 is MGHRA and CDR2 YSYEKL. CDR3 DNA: TGCGCCAGCAGCGAAGGGGGGACAGCCTCCTACGAGCAGTACTTC. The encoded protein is CASSEGGTASYEQYF.

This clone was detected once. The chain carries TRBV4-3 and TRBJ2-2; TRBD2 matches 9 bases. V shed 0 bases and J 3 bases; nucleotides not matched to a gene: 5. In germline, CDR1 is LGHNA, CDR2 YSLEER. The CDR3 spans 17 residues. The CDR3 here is CASSQDIAGAYTGELFF. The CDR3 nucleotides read TGCGCCAGCAGCCAAGATATAGCGGGAGCGTACACCGGGGAGCTGTTTTTT.

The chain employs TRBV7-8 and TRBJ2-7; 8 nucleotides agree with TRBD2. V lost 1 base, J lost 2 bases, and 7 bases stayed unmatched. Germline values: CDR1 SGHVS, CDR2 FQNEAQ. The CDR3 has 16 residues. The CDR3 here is CASSLVRGRTTYEQYF. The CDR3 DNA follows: TGTGCCAGCAGCTTAGTGCGCGGGAGGACGACCTACGAGCAGTACTTC.

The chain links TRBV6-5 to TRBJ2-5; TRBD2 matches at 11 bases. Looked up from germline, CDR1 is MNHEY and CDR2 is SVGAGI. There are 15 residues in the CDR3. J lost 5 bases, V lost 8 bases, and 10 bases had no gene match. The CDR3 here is CASGLSGGAWETQYF. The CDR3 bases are TGTGCCAGCGGCCTTAGCGGGGGGGCCTGGGAGACCCAGTACTTC.

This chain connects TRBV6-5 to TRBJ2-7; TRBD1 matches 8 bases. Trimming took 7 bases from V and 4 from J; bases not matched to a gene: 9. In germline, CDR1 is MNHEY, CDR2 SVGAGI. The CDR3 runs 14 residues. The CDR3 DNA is TGTGCCAGCAAAGGTTCAGGGGGCTCGTACGAGCAGTACTTC. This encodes CASKGSGGSYEQYF.

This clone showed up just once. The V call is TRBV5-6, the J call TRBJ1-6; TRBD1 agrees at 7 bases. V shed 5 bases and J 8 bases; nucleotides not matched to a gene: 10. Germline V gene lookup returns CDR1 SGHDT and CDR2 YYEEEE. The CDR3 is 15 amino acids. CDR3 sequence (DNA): TGTGCCAGCAGGAATTTCGATACAGGGGATTCACCCCTCCACTTT. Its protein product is CASRNFDTGDSPLHF.

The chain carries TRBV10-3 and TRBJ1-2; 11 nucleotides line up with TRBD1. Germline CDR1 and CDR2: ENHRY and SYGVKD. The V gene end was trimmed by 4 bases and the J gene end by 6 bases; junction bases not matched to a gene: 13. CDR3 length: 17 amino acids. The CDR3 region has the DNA TGTGCCATCAGTGTGCTCGGTCGCGGGACAGGGGGTGATGGCTACACCTTC. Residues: CAISVLGRGTGGDGYTF.

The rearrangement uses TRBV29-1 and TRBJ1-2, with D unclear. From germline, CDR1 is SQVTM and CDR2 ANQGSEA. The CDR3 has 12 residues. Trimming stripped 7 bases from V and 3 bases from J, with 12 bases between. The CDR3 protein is CSASRGDYGYTF. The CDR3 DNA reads TGCAGCGCTAGTCGGGGTGACTATGGCTACACCTTC. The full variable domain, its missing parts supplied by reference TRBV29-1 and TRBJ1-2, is SAVISQKPSRDICQRGTSLTIQCQVDSQVTMMFWYRQQPGQSLTLIATANQGSEATYESGFVIDKFPISRPNLTFSTLTVSNMSPEDSSIYLCSASRGDYGYTFGSGTRLTVV.

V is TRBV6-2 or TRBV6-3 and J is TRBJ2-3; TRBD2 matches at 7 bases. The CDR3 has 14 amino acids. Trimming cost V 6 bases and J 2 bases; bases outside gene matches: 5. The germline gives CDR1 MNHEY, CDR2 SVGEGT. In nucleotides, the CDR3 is TGTGCCAGCAGACCTAGCGGACTCACAGATACGCAGTATTTT. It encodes CASRPSGLTDTQYF.

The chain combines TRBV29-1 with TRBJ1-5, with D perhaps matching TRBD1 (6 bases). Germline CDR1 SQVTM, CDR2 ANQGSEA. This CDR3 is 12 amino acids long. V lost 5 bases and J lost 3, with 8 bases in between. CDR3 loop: CSVWDNNQPQHF. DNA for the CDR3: TGCAGCGTTTGGGACAACAATCAGCCCCAGCATTTT.